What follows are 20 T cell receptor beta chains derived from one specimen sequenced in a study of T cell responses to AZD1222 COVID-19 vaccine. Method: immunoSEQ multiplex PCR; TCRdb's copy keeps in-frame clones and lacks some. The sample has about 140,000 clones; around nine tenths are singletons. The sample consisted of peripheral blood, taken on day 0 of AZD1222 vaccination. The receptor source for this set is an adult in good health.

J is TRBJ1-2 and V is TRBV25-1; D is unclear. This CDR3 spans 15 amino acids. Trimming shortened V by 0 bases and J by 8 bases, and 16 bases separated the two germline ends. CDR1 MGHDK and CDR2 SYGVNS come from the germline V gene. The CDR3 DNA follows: TGTGCCAGCAGTGAATATTCCCCGCAGAATCCGGGCTACACCTTC. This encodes CASSEYSPQNPGYTF.

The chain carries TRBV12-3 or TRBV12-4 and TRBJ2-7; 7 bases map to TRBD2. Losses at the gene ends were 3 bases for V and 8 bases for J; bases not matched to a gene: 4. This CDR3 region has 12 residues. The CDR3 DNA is TGTGCCAGCAGTTTTGGGGAGGGCAAGCAGTACTTC. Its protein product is CASSFGEGKQYF.

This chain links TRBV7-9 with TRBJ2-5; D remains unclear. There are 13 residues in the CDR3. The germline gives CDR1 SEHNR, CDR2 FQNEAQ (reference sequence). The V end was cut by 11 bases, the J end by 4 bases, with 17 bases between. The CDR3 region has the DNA TGTGCCGTAGCTGGTCCCTGGGCAGAGACCCAGTACTTC. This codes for CAVAGPWAETQYF.

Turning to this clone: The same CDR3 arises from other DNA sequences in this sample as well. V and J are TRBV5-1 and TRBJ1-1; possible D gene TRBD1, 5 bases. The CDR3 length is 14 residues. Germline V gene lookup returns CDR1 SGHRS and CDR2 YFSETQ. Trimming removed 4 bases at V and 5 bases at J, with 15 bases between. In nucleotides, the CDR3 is TGCGCCAGCAGCCCCGGGCAGGGTGGGACTGAAGCTTTCTTT. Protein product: CASSPGQGGTEAFF.

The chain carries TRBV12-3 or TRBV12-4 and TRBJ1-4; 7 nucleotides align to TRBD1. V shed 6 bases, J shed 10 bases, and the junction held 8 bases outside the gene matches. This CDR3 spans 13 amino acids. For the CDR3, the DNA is TGTGCCAGCAGCCAAGGGACAGCTTCAAAACTGTTTTTT. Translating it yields CASSQGTASKLFF.

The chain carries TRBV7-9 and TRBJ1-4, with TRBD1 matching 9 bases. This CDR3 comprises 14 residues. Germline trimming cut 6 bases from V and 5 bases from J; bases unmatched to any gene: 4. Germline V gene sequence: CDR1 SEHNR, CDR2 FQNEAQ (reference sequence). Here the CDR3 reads CASSVGQGNEKLFF. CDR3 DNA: TGTGCCAGCAGTGTAGGACAGGGGAATGAAAAACTGTTTTTT. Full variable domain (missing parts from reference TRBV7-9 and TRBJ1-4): DTGVSQNPRHKITKRGQNVTFRCDPISEHNRLYWYRQTLGQGPEFLTYFQNEAQLEKSRLLSDRFSAERPKGSFSTLEIQRTEQGDSAMYLCASSVGQGNEKLFFGSGTQLSVL.

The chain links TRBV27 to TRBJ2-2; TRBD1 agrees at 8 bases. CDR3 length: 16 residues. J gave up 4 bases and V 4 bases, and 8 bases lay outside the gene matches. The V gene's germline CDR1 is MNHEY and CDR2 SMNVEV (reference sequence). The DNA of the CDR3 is TGTGCCAGCAGTTCAGGACAGGGTGTTATCACCGGGGAGCTGTTTTTT. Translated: CASSSGQGVITGELFF.

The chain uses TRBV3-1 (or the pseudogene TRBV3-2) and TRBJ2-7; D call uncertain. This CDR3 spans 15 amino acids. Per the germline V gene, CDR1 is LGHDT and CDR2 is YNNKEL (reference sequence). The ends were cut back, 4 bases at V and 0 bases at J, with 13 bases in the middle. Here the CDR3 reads CASSRVFLGSYEQYF. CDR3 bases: TGTGCCAGCAGCCGCGTCTTTCTCGGCTCCTACGAGCAGTACTTC.

CDR3 loop: CASSRDYGYEQYF. The CDR3 DNA reads as TGTGCCAGCAGCCGAGACTACGGATACGAGCAGTACTTC. The chain couples TRBV7-6 to TRBJ2-7, with a tentative D call TRBD2 (5 bases). Germline V gene lookup returns CDR1 SGHVS and CDR2 FNYEAQ. The V and J ends lost 5 bases and 4 bases respectively, with 12 bases between them. This CDR3 comprises 13 residues.

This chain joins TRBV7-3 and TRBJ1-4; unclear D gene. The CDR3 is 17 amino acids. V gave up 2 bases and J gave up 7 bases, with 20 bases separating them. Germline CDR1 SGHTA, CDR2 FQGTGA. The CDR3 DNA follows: TGTGCCAGCAGCTTAGTCGGTTTTCCCAGGTTGGTTGAAAAACTGTTTTTT. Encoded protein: CASSLVGFPRLVEKLFF.

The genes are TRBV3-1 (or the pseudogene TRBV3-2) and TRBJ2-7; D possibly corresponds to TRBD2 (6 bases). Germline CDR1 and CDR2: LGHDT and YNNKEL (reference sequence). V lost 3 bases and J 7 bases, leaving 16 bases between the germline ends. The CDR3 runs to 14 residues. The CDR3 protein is CASSHFGGQEEQYF. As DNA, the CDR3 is TGTGCCAGCAGCCATTTTGGAGGGCAGGAAGAGCAGTACTTC.

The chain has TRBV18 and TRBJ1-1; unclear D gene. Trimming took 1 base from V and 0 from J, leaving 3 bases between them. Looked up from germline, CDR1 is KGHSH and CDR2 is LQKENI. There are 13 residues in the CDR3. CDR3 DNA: TGTGCCAGCTCACCACAGGTGAACACTGAAGCTTTCTTT. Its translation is CASSPQVNTEAFF.

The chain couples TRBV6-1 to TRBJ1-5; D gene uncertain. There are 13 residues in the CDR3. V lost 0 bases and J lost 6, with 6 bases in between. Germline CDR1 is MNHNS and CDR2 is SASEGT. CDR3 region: CASSEALGQPQHF. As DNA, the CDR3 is TGTGCCAGCAGTGAAGCTTTGGGTCAGCCCCAGCATTTT.

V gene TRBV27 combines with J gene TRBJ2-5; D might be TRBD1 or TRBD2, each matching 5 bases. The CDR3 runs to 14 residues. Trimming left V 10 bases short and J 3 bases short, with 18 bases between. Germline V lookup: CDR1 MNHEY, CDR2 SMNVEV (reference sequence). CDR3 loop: CATRPGTPKETQYF. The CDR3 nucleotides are TGTGCCACCAGACCTGGGACCCCAAAAGAGACCCAGTACTTC.

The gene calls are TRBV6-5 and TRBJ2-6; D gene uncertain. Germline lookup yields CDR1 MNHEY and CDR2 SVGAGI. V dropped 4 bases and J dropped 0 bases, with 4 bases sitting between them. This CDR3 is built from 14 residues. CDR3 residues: CASSSHSGANVLTF. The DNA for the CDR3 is TGTGCCAGCAGTTCCCACTCTGGGGCCAACGTCCTGACTTTC.

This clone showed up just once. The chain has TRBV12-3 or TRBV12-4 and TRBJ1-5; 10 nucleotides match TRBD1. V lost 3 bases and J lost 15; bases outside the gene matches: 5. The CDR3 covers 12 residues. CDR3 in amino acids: CASSFDRGLRHF. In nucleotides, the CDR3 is TGTGCCAGCAGTTTTGACAGGGGGCTAAGGCATTTT.

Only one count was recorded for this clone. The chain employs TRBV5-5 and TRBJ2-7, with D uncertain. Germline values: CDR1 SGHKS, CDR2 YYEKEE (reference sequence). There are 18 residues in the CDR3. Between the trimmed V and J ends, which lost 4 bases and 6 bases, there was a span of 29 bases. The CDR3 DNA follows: TGTGCCAGCAGCCCACGTGGTATTGCAGACCCGGCCGCGCGCGAGCAGTACTTC. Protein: CASSPRGIADPAAREQYF.

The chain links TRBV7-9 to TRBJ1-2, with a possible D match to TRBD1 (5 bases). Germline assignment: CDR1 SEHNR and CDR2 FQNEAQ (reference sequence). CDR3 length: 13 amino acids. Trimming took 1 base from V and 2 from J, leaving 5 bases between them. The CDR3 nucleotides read TGTGCCAGCAGCTTAGAGGGGAACTATGGCTACACCTTC. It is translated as CASSLEGNYGYTF.

The CDR3 nucleotides are TGTGCCAGCCGCCTAAACTATGGCTACACCTTC. It translates to CASRLNYGYTF. The genes are TRBV6-5 and TRBJ1-2; D uncertain. Trimming removed 8 bases at V and 2 bases at J, with 6 bases between. Germline CDR1 reads MNHEY; CDR2 reads SVGAGI. The CDR3 extends over 11 amino acids.

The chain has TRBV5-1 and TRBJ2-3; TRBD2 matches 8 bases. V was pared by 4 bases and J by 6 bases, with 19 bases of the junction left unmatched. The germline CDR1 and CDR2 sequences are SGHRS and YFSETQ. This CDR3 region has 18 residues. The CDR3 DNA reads TGCGCCAGCAGCCCCCGAGTACAGTCGGGAGGGCCCGGGGATACGCAGTATTTT. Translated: CASSPRVQSGGPGDTQYF.